This T cell receptor (beta chain) stems from a study of a mutant IDH1 vaccine in newly diagnosed glioma. At the level of the study: Those enrolled had earlier been treated with radiotherapy, temozolomide, or both, mostly both.

Sequenced by immunoSEQ multiplex PCR; TCRdb stores in-frame clones only, minus some. Counted here are approximately 54,000 clones, 65% to 85% occurring once; the ten biggest clones make up roughly 19%. Stated time point: baseline, week 1 (first vaccination visit). As to treatment: pre-vaccination baseline after standard-of-care therapy. V was cut by 4 bases and J by 4 bases, with 16 bases left in between. The CDR3 sequence is 15 residues long. Germline-derived CDR1 and CDR2 are SGHTA and FQGNSA. As to this clone: As yet, its antigen is unknown.

Study results and caveats: Pseudoprogression appeared independent of alterations in top peripheral clonotypes.

The specimen comprised PBMCs, sampled from a glioma patient treated with radiotherapy, temozolomide or both. The chain couples TRBV7-2 to TRBJ1-1; D might be TRBD1 (5 bases). This clonotype was sampled from a man between 18 and 29 years old with glioma. This chain's CDR3 is CASSSSLVGGTEAFF. The CDR3 nucleotides are TGTGCCAGCAGCTCATCCCTGGTGGGGGGCACTGAAGCTTTCTTT. Full variable domain (missing parts from reference TRBV7-2 and TRBJ1-1): GAGVSQSPSNKVTEKGKDVELRCDPISGHTALYWYRQSLGQGLEFLIYFQGNSAPDKSGLPSDRFSAERTGGSVSTLTIQRTQQEDSAVYLCASSSSLVGGTEAFFGQGTRLTVV.